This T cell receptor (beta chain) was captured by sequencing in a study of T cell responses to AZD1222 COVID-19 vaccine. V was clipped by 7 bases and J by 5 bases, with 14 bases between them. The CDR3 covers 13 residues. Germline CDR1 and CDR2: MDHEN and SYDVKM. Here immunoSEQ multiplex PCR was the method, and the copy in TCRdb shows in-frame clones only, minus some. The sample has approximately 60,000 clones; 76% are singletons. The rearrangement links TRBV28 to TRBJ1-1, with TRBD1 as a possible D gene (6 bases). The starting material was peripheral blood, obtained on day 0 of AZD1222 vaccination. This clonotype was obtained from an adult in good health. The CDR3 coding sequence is TGTGCCAGCAAGGTGGGGGCCGGGACTGAAGCTTTCTTT. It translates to CASKVGAGTEAFF.